One and the same sample provided the 22 T cell receptor beta chains below, sequenced in a study of PD-L1 blockade in urothelial cancer. Method: immunoSEQ multiplex PCR; TCRdb's copy keeps in-frame clones and lacks some. The top ten clones hold roughly 5.7% of a sample with tens of thousands of clones, about 90% of them seen once. Specimen: PBMCs, collected around atezolizumab (anti-PD-L1) treatment. The receptors here all came from a woman in her 70s with urothelial cancer.

This clone has just a few counts. The chain combines TRBV30 with TRBJ2-2, with TRBD1 as a possible D gene (6 bases). V was pared by 4 bases and J by 3 bases, with 18 bases between. This CDR3 is built from 16 residues. CDR1 is GTSNPN, CDR2 SVGIG, per germline (reference sequence). The CDR3 here is CAWMTGLLGYTGELFF. CDR3 coding DNA: TGTGCCTGGATGACAGGACTCTTGGGTTACACCGGGGAGCTGTTTTTT.

This rearrangement joins TRBV20-1 to TRBJ2-7, with D maybe TRBD2 (5 bases). Trimming cost V 6 bases and J 4 bases, with 10 bases left between them. Germline V CDR1 and CDR2: DFQATT, SNEGSKA (reference sequence). The CDR3 spans 11 residues. CDR3 in amino acids: CSASRGYEQYF. The CDR3 DNA sequence: TGCAGTGCATCCCGAGGGTACGAGCAGTACTTC.

This chain joins TRBV28 and TRBJ2-1, with a tentative D call TRBD2 (5 bases). This CDR3 region has 14 residues. Per germline, CDR1 MDHEN and CDR2 SYDVKM. Trimming shortened V by 7 bases and J by 8 bases, and 18 bases separated the two germline ends. CDR3 in DNA: TGTGCCAGCATTAAACAAGGCGGAGGATATGAGCAGTTCTTC. This gives the protein CASIKQGGGYEQFF.

This clone was picked up a small number of times. V is TRBV28 and J is TRBJ1-4; no clear D. The CDR3 covers 18 residues. Germline V gene sequence: CDR1 MDHEN, CDR2 SYDVKM. V lost 1 base to trimming and J lost 13 bases, with 28 bases between them. CDR3: CASSLSRLGGLNENRLFF. CDR3 in DNA: TGTGCCAGCAGTTTATCTAGACTAGGAGGGCTTAATGAAAACCGACTGTTTTTT.

V usage is TRBV5-4 and J usage is TRBJ2-7; maybe TRBD1 (6 bases). Germline V gene lookup returns CDR1 SGHNT and CDR2 YYREEE (reference sequence). The CDR3 loop spans 14 amino acids. Between the trimmed V and J ends, which lost 3 bases and 4 bases, there was a span of 14 bases. The CDR3 DNA is TGTGCCAGCAGCTCACAGGGTGTGGGTTACGAGCAGTACTTC. Translated, it gives CASSSQGVGYEQYF.

The chain joins TRBV28 to TRBJ2-5; TRBD2 aligns across 9 bases. CDR3 size: 14 residues. Germline V gene data show CDR1 as MDHEN and CDR2 as SYDVKM. With 6 bases clipped from V and 0 bases from J, the junction kept 2 bases outside the gene matches. CDR3: CASRLAGHQETQYF. The DNA for the CDR3 is TGTGCCAGCAGACTAGCGGGCCACCAAGAGACCCAGTACTTC.

V is TRBV5-6 and J is TRBJ1-2; 9 bases align to TRBD1. Germline loops: CDR1 SGHDT, CDR2 YYEEEE. Losses at the gene ends were 2 bases for V and 3 bases for J; bases not matched to a gene: 2. This CDR3 region has 14 residues. Written as DNA, the CDR3 is TGTGCCAGCAGCTTACAGGGGGCGGACTATGGCTACACCTTC. The encoded protein is CASSLQGADYGYTF. The whole variable domain, remainder taken from reference TRBV5-6 and TRBJ1-2, is DAGVTQSPTHLIKTRGQQVTLRCSPKSGHDTVSWYQQALGQGPQFIFQYYEEEERQRGNFPDRFSGHQFPNYSSELNVNALLLGDSALYLCASSLQGADYGYTFGSGTRLTVV.

This rearrangement joins TRBV28 to TRBJ2-5, with 7 bases fitting TRBD2. Germline V CDR1 and CDR2: MDHEN, SYDVKM. V shed 7 bases and J 2 bases; nucleotides not matched to a gene: 7. The CDR3 runs 14 residues. CDR3 sequence (DNA): TGTGCCAGCAATGAACGCGGGAGACAAGAGACCCAGTACTTC. This encodes CASNERGRQETQYF.

The CDR3: CASSVGIGLRSYNEQFF. The CDR3 DNA reads as TGTGCCAGCAGCGTAGGAATCGGACTACGCTCCTACAATGAGCAGTTCTTC. The chain recombines TRBV9 with TRBJ2-1; tentative D call: TRBD2 (6 bases). Trimming pared 0 bases from V and 0 bases from J, leaving 13 bases between. The CDR3 loop spans 17 amino acids. Per germline, CDR1 SGDLS and CDR2 YYNGEE. Combining the CDR3 with reference TRBV9 and TRBJ2-1 gives the whole variable domain DSGVTQTPKHLITATGQRVTLRCSPRSGDLSVYWYQQSLDQGLQFLIQYYNGEERAKGNILERFSAQQFPDLHSELNLSSLELGDSALYFCASSVGIGLRSYNEQFFGPGTRLTVL.

V gene TRBV5-1 combines with J gene TRBJ2-3, with a possible D match to TRBD2 (5 bases). The CDR3 spans 15 residues. V lost 1 base to trimming and J lost 3 bases, with 12 bases between them. The V gene's germline CDR1 is SGHRS and CDR2 YFSETQ. CDR3 in amino acids: CASSLSGIGTDTQYF. The CDR3 DNA reads TGCGCCAGCAGCTTGAGCGGCATCGGGACAGATACGCAGTATTTT.

The chain carries TRBV6-5 and TRBJ2-5; D is undetermined. V gave up 6 bases and J gave up 1 base, with 9 bases separating them. The CDR3 totals 13 residues. The germline CDR1 and CDR2 sequences are MNHEY and SVGAGI. DNA of the CDR3: TGTGCCAGCAGCTTACTGAGCCAAGAGACCCAGTACTTC. This sequence encodes CASSLLSQETQYF.

The genes are TRBV5-1 and TRBJ2-7; TRBD2 is a possible D gene (6 bases). Germline V gives CDR1 SGHRS, CDR2 YFSETQ. CDR3 length: 15 amino acids. With 1 base removed from V and 4 bases from J, the gap between germline ends came to 15 bases. Here the CDR3 DNA reads TGCGCCAGCAGCTTGTCGGCGGGATATATATACGAGCAGTACTTC. Encoded protein: CASSLSAGYIYEQYF.

This clone was seen once. V and J are TRBV6-1 and TRBJ2-1; 9 bases match TRBD2. V dropped 6 bases and J dropped 2; count of bases not matched to a gene: 5. The CDR3 has 15 amino acids. CDR1 MNHNS and CDR2 SASEGT come from the germline V gene. The chain's CDR3 is CASSLTSGAYNEQFF. The CDR3 DNA reads as TGTGCCAGCAGCCTGACTAGCGGAGCCTACAATGAGCAGTTCTTC.

This clone was detected a few times. V gene TRBV5-1 combines with J gene TRBJ1-1; 10 bases fit TRBD1. Germline V gives CDR1 SGHRS, CDR2 YFSETQ. The CDR3 sequence is 15 residues long. V was pared by 3 bases and J by 3 bases, with 5 bases of the junction left unmatched. For the CDR3, the DNA is TGCGCCAGCAGCTCGGGACAGGGGCGGGACACTGAAGCTTTCTTT. It specifies CASSSGQGRDTEAFF.

This sequence joins TRBV23-1 and TRBJ2-4; TRBD2 agrees at 12 bases. TRBV23-1 is an open reading frame, and its role is uncertain. V lost 4 bases to trimming and J lost 14 bases; unmatched junction nucleotides: 3. The CDR3 is made up of 12 amino acids. CDR3 in DNA: TGCGCCAGCAGTCGGAGGACTAGCGGGGAGTACTTC. Encoded protein: CASSRRTSGEYF.

This chain joins TRBV5-6 and TRBJ1-3; 11 bases match TRBD1. The CDR3 runs to 19 residues. Unmatched junction bases numbered 13, after V lost 3 bases and J lost 2 bases. Per the germline V gene, CDR1 is SGHDT and CDR2 is YYEEEE. The CDR3 here is CASSSDWWTGGVAGNTIYF. CDR3 coding DNA: TGTGCCAGCAGCTCCGATTGGTGGACAGGGGGCGTCGCTGGAAACACCATATATTTT.

The genes are TRBV30 and TRBJ1-5; D possibly corresponds to TRBD1 (5 bases). Trimming shortened V by 3 bases and J by 4 bases, and 10 bases separated the two germline ends. CDR3 length equals 13 residues. Germline V gene sequence: CDR1 GTSNPN, CDR2 SVGIG (reference sequence). The DNA of the CDR3 is TGTGCCTGGAGCGCGGGACGGAATCAGCCCCAGCATTTT. Amino acids: CAWSAGRNQPQHF.

The rearrangement joins TRBV5-5 to TRBJ2-3; TRBD1 is a possible D gene (5 bases). CDR1 is SGHKS and CDR2 is YYEKEE in the germline V gene (reference sequence). The V end was cut by 0 bases, the J end by 6 bases, with 11 bases between. CDR3 length: 14 residues. Here the CDR3 DNA reads TGTGCCAGCAGCTTGGGCAGGGTGGACGATACGCAGTATTTT. It encodes CASSLGRVDDTQYF.

The chain links TRBV2 to TRBJ2-5; TRBD1 matches 10 bases. The CDR3 contains 12 residues. Germline CDR1 SNHLY, CDR2 FYNNEI. V shed 11 bases, J shed 5 bases, and the junction held 5 bases outside the gene matches. CDR3 region: CAEGQGSETQYF. The CDR3 region has the DNA TGTGCCGAGGGACAGGGGAGCGAGACCCAGTACTTC.

This rearrangement joins TRBV25-1 to TRBJ2-2, with 10 bases fitting TRBD1. J was trimmed by 4 bases and V by 5 bases; bases with no gene match: 7. Germline V lookup: CDR1 MGHDK, CDR2 SYGVNS. The CDR3 extends over 16 amino acids. The chain's CDR3 is CASSSDRGRPTGELFF. The CDR3 coding sequence is TGTGCCAGCAGTTCCGACAGGGGGCGCCCCACCGGGGAGCTGTTTTTT.

The rearrangement links TRBV18 to TRBJ2-7; TRBD1 aligns across 7 bases. This CDR3 is built from 12 residues. The germline gives CDR1 KGHSH, CDR2 LQKENI. The junction had 5 bases not matched to a gene; V was cut back by 6 bases and J by 6 bases. The CDR3 DNA reads TGTGCCAGCTCGGACAGGTCCCTCGAGCAGTACTTC. It translates to CASSDRSLEQYF. Full variable domain (rest looked up from reference TRBV18 and TRBJ2-7): NAGVMQNPRHLVRRRGQEARLRCSPMKGHSHVYWYRQLPEEGLKFMVYLQKENIIDESGMPKERFSAEFPKEGPSILRIQQVVRGDSAAYFCASSDRSLEQYFGPGTRLTVT.

V is TRBV6-1 and J is TRBJ1-3, with 10 bases that match TRBD1. V lost 6 bases and J lost 4; bases outside the gene matches: 6. The CDR3 is 15 amino acids. Germline V gene data show CDR1 as MNHNS and CDR2 as SASEGT. CDR3 nucleotide sequence: TGTGCCAGCAGCCGTGACAGGGGGCCGGGAAACACCATATATTTT. It encodes CASSRDRGPGNTIYF.